One and the same sample provided the 14 T cell receptor beta chains below, sequenced in a study of neurological immune-mediated disorders. TCRdb re-analysed the 5' RACE reads in MiXCR, keeping a single row per CDR3 protein. The table records 20,000 to 25,000 distinct CDR3 sequences, around 6.2% of them present only once. Sequences were obtained from CD8+ T cells from blood. These receptors originate from a man aged 18-30 years in good health.

This clonotype was seen ten or more times. The chain combines TRBV20-1 with TRBJ1-2; D unresolved. The CDR3 totals 14 residues. Trimming took off 5 bases at V and 5 bases at J, with 18 bases between the two ends. Looked up from germline, CDR1 is DFQATT and CDR2 is SNEGSKA (reference sequence). CDR3 nucleotides: TGCAGTGCTCAAGCCCGGGCAGCATCATATGGCTACACCTTC. Translating it yields CSAQARAASYGYTF.

Worth noting for this clonotype: The junction and the germline gene differ at one end; a read error may be behind it. V and J are TRBV27 and TRBJ1-1, with D possibly being TRBD1 (6 bases). Germline values: CDR1 MNHEY, CDR2 SMNVEV (reference sequence). This CDR3 contains 14 residues. CDR3 DNA: TGTGACAGCAGTTTTGGGGGCATGAACACTGACGCTTTCTTT. It yields the protein CDSSFGGMNTDAFF.

This clonotype came up many times. The gene calls are TRBV7-9 and TRBJ1-1; weak D call: TRBD1 (6 bases). Germline CDR1 SEHNR, CDR2 FQNEAQ (reference sequence). V lost 5 bases to trimming and J lost 3 bases, with 16 bases between them. The CDR3 runs to 15 residues. The CDR3 DNA reads TGTGCCAGCAGCCCCTGGGGGGGCGCGGACACTGAAGCTTTCTTT. It yields the protein CASSPWGGADTEAFF.

This clonotype has at least ten counts. The genes are TRBV14 and TRBJ2-1, with no clear D. Trimming stripped 2 bases from V and 4 bases from J, with 9 bases between. From germline, CDR1 is SGHDN and CDR2 FVKESK. The CDR3 has 14 amino acids. The CDR3 nucleotides are TGTGCCAGCAGCCAACAGAGGCTTTACAATGAGCAGTTCTTC. This gives the protein CASSQQRLYNEQFF.

This clonotype was seen at least ten times. The chain carries TRBV3-1 and TRBJ1-6; no definite D call. Between the trimmed V and J ends, which lost 1 base and 10 bases, there was a span of 8 bases. The CDR3 is made up of 13 amino acids. Per the germline V gene, CDR1 is LGHDT and CDR2 is YNNKEL (reference sequence). For the CDR3, the DNA is TGTGCCAGCAGCCAAGGGGAGGTCTCACCCCTCCACTTT. This codes for CASSQGEVSPLHF.

This clonotype occurred many times. V and J are TRBV27 and TRBJ2-7, with D perhaps TRBD1 (5 bases). The V gene's germline CDR1 is MNHEY and CDR2 SMNVEV (reference sequence). This CDR3 contains 15 residues. Trimming removed 3 bases from V and 1 base from J, with 13 bases in between. This chain's CDR3 is CASSFDGTGSYEQYF. In DNA, the CDR3 is TGTGCCAGCAGTTTCGATGGTACAGGTTCCTACGAGCAGTACTTC.

This clonotype was detected many times. DNA for the CDR3: TGCGCCAGCAGCTTGTGGGTTAGCGGGGGGGCCTACAATGAGCAGTTCTTC. Translated, it gives CASSLWVSGGAYNEQFF. The genes are TRBV5-1 and TRBJ2-1; TRBD2 aligns across 11 bases. V dropped 1 base and J dropped 2; count of bases not matched to a gene: 5. Germline CDR1 reads SGHRS; CDR2 reads YFSETQ. The CDR3 covers 17 residues.

This clonotype was detected many times. The CDR3: CASSPWSGELFF. The DNA for the CDR3 is TGTGCCAGCTCACCTTGGAGCGGGGAGCTGTTTTTT. The rearrangement uses TRBV18 and TRBJ2-2; D unresolved. Trimming left V 3 bases short and J 7 bases short, with 6 bases between. Germline V gene lookup returns CDR1 KGHSH and CDR2 LQKENI. The CDR3 runs to 12 residues.

This clonotype was seen many times. V gene TRBV30 combines with J gene TRBJ1-5; 10 bases match TRBD1. After removal of 1 base from V and 4 bases from J, the junction contained 1 base not matched to a gene. The CDR3 sequence is 14 residues long. CDR1 and CDR2 from the germline V gene are GTSNPN and SVGIG (reference sequence). Here the CDR3 DNA reads TGTGCCTGGAGTGGGGGACAGGGGAATCAGCCCCAGCATTTT. It specifies CAWSGGQGNQPQHF.

This clonotype was seen at least ten times. The J gene is TRBJ1-1, the V gene TRBV7-3; D perhaps matches TRBD1 (5 bases). The CDR3 sequence is 14 residues long. V was clipped by 2 bases and J by 3 bases, with 10 bases between them. Germline V gene sequence: CDR1 SGHTA, CDR2 FQGTGA. CDR3 protein: CASSLLGGDTEAFF. The CDR3 region has the DNA TGTGCCAGCAGCTTACTGGGGGGAGACACTGAAGCTTTCTTT.

The table lists this clonotype with many counts. V and J are TRBV11-2 and TRBJ1-2; D gene unclear. CDR3 length: 14 residues. Trimming left V 1 base short and J 3 bases short, with 9 bases between. The germline gives CDR1 SGHAT, CDR2 FQNNGV. The CDR3 region is CASSLGGNDYGYTF. CDR3 nucleotide sequence: TGTGCCAGCAGCTTAGGTGGCAATGACTATGGCTACACCTTC.

Ten or more counts support this clonotype. The DNA for the CDR3 is TGCAGCCATTCAATCGGACCTACTGGCCACGGCTACACCTTC. It codes for CSHSIGPTGHGYTF. This chain links TRBV29-1 with TRBJ1-2; no reliable D call. Trimming pared 8 bases from V and 8 bases from J, leaving 24 bases between. CDR3 length equals 14 residues. Germline V gene sequence: CDR1 SQVTM, CDR2 ANQGSEA.

The table lists this clonotype with many counts. The chain carries TRBV11-3 and TRBJ2-1; either TRBD1 or TRBD2 may fit D (6 bases each). Germline CDR1 and CDR2: SGHNT and YENEEA. V was pared by 1 base and J by 2 bases, with 12 bases between. This CDR3 has 16 residues. The CDR3 DNA sequence: TGTGCCAGCAGCTTAGGTCTCGGGGGCGCCTACAATGAGCAGTTCTTC. It specifies CASSLGLGGAYNEQFF. Supplemented by reference TRBV11-3 and TRBJ2-1, the full variable domain reads EAGVVQSPRYKIIEKKQPVAFWCNPISGHNTLYWYLQNLGQGPELLIRYENEEAVDDSQLPKDRFSAERLKGVDSTLKIQPAELGDSAVYLCASSLGLGGAYNEQFFGPGTRLTVL.

This clonotype was observed at least ten times. The chain couples TRBV29-1 to TRBJ1-1; 7 bases align to TRBD1. The germline V gene has CDR1 SQVTM and CDR2 ANQGSEA. The V segment lost 1 base and the J segment 9 bases; nucleotides outside the gene matches: 2. The CDR3 has 11 residues. The CDR3 DNA reads as TGCAGCGTTGAAGTGGACAGGAAAGCTTTCTTT. It specifies CSVEVDRKAFF.